Below, 4 T cell receptor beta chains from the same sample are listed, as sequenced in a study of T cell responses to AZD1222 COVID-19 vaccine. Repertoires were generated with immunoSEQ multiplex PCR, while TCRdb's copy carries only in-frame clones and drops some. The sample holds approximately 180,000 clones, around nine tenths seen once. The sample was peripheral blood, taken 28 days after the second dose of the MenACWY control vaccine. All receptors come from an adult who received the MenACWY meningococcal vaccine as a control.

In DNA, the CDR3 is TGTGCCATCAGGGGGGCAGGTCATGAAGCTTTCTTT. It encodes CAIRGAGHEAFF. This chain connects TRBV10-3 to TRBJ1-1; the D gene is possibly TRBD1 (6 bases). The ends were cut back, 6 bases at V and 7 bases at J, with 12 bases in the middle. The CDR3 has 12 amino acids. Per germline, CDR1 ENHRY and CDR2 SYGVKD.

The gene calls are TRBV7-3 and TRBJ2-1, with TRBD1 as a possible D gene (6 bases). This CDR3 comprises 17 residues. Germline CDR1 SGHTA, CDR2 FQGTGA. The V gene lost 5 bases and the J gene lost 7 bases, with 24 bases spanning the gap. The CDR3 DNA reads as TGTGCCAGCAGCCAGGACAGCTACCCAGCGCCTAGAAATGAGCAGTTCTTC. This gives the protein CASSQDSYPAPRNEQFF.

The chain links TRBV30 to TRBJ2-2; tentative D call: TRBD2 (5 bases). The germline V gene encodes CDR1 GTSNPN and CDR2 SVGIG (reference sequence). The CDR3 has 15 residues. Trimming pared 6 bases from V and 2 bases from J, leaving 16 bases between. The CDR3 is CACSQRARNTGELFF. As DNA, the CDR3 is TGTGCCTGTTCCCAGAGGGCCCGAAACACCGGGGAGCTGTTTTTT.

The V and J genes are TRBV11-3 and TRBJ2-1; 7 nucleotides match TRBD2. Per the germline V gene, CDR1 is SGHNT and CDR2 is YENEEA. The CDR3 runs 16 residues. The junction had 11 bases not matched to a gene; V was cut back by 8 bases and J by 1 base. The CDR3 nucleotides are TGTGCCAGCGCGGGAGTCTGGGGTAGGTCCTACAATGAGCAGTTCTTC. Translation gives CASAGVWGRSYNEQFF. The full variable domain, with the rest looked up from reference TRBV11-3 and TRBJ2-1, is EAGVVQSPRYKIIEKKQPVAFWCNPISGHNTLYWYLQNLGQGPELLIRYENEEAVDDSQLPKDRFSAERLKGVDSTLKIQPAELGDSAVYLCASAGVWGRSYNEQFFGPGTRLTVL.